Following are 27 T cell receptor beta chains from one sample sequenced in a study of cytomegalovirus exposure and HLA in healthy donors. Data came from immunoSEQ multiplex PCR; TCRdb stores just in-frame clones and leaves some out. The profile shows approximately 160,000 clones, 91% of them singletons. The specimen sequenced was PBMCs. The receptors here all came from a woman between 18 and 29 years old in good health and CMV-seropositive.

The CDR3 DNA reads as TGTGCCAGCTCATCTAACCGGGGGACTGAAGCTTTCTTT. Protein: CASSSNRGTEAFF. The chain recombines TRBV18 with TRBJ1-1, with D possibly TRBD1 on 5 matching bases. Germline values: CDR1 KGHSH, CDR2 LQKENI. The CDR3 has 13 amino acids. Trimming took 5 bases from V and 5 from J, leaving 12 bases between them.

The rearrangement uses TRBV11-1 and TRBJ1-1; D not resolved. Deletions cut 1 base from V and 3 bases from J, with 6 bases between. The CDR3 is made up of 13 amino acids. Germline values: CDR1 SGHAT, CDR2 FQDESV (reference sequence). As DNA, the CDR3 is TGTGCCAGCAGCTTAGAACAAGACACTGAAGCTTTCTTT. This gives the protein CASSLEQDTEAFF.

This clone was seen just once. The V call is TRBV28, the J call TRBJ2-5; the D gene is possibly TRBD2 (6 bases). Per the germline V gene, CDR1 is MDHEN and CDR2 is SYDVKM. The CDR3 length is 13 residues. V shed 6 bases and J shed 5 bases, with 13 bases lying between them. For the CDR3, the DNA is TGTGCCAGCAGCGCCTCTAGCGCCGAGACCCAGTACTTC. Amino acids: CASSASSAETQYF.

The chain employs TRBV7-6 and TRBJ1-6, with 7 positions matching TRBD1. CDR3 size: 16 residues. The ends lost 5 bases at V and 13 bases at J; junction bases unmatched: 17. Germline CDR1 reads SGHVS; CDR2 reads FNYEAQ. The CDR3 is CASSPRTGGWVSPLHF. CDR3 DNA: TGTGCCAGCAGCCCAAGGACAGGAGGCTGGGTTTCGCCCCTCCACTTT.

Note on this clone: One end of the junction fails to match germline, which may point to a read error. DNA of the CDR3: TGTGCCACCAGCAGAGATCATTGGGGAGTGGACTTC. It specifies CATSRDHWGVDF. The chain has TRBV15 and TRBJ2-7; D perhaps matches TRBD2 (5 bases). Looked up from germline, CDR1 is LNHNV and CDR2 is YYDKDF (reference sequence). The length of the CDR3 is 12 residues.

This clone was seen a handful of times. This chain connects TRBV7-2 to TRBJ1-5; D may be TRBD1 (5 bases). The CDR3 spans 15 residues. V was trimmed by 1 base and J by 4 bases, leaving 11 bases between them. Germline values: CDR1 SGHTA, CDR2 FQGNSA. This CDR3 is CASSLERGQNQPQHF. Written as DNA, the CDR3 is TGTGCCAGCAGCTTAGAAAGGGGCCAGAATCAGCCCCAGCATTTT.

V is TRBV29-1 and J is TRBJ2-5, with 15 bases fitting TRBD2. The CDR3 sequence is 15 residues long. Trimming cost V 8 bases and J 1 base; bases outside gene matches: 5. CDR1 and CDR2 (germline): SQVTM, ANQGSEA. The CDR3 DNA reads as TGCAGCACCTGGACTAGCGGGAGGGGCCAAGAGACCCAGTACTTC. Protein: CSTWTSGRGQETQYF.

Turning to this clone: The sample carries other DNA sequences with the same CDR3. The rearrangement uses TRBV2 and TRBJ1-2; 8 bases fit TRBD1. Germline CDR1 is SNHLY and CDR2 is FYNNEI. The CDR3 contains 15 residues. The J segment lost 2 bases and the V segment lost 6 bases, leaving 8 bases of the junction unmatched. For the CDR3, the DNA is TGTGCCAGCAGCGAACAAGGACAGGGAAACTATGGCTACACCTTC. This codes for CASSEQGQGNYGYTF. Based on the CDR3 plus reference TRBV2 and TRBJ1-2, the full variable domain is EPEVTQTPSHQVTQMGQEVILRCVPISNHLYFYWYRQILGQKVEFLVSFYNNEISEKSEIFDDQFSVERPDGSNFTLKIRSTKLEDSAMYFCASSEQGQGNYGYTFGSGTRLTVV.

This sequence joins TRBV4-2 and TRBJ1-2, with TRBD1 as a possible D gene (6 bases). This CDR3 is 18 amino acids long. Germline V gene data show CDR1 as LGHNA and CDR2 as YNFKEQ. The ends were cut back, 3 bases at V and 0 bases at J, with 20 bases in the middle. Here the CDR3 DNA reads TGTGCCAGCAGCCACCTGATAGCCGGACAGCGTACTAACTATGGCTACACCTTC. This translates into CASSHLIAGQRTNYGYTF.

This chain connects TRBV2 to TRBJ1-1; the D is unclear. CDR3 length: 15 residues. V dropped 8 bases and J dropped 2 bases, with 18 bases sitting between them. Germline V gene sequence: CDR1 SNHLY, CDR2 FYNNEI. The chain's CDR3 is CASPPGNGPNTEAFF. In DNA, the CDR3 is TGTGCCAGCCCCCCCGGGAACGGGCCCAACACTGAAGCTTTCTTT. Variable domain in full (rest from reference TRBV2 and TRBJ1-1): EPEVTQTPSHQVTQMGQEVILRCVPISNHLYFYWYRQILGQKVEFLVSFYNNEISEKSEIFDDQFSVERPDGSNFTLKIRSTKLEDSAMYFCASPPGNGPNTEAFFGQGTRLTVV.

The CDR3 nucleotides read TGTGCCAGCAGTGAACCCGGGACAGGGGAAAAACTGTTTTTT. It is translated as CASSEPGTGEKLFF. This chain connects TRBV2 to TRBJ1-4, with TRBD1 matching over 9 bases. There are 14 residues in the CDR3. With V trimmed by 2 bases and J by 8 bases, 3 bases remained unmatched. Per germline, CDR1 SNHLY and CDR2 FYNNEI.

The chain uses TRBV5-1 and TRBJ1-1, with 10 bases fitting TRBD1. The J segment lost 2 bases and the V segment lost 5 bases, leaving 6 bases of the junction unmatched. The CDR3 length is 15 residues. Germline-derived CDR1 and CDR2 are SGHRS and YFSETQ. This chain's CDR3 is CASSRTGGTNTEAFF. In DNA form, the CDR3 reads TGCGCCAGCAGTAGGACAGGGGGGACCAACACTGAAGCTTTCTTT.

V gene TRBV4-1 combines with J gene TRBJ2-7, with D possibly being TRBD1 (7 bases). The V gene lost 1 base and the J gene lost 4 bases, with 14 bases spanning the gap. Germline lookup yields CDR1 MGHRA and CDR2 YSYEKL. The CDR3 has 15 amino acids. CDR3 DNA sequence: TGCGCCAGCAGCCAAGGCGTCAGGGGGGATTACGAGCAGTACTTC. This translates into CASSQGVRGDYEQYF.

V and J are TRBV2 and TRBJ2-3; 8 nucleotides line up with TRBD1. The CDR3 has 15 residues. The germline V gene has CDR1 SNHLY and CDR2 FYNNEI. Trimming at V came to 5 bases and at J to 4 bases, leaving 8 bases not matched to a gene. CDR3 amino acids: CASSPGQGTADTQYF. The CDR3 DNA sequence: TGTGCCAGCAGTCCCGGACAGGGAACAGCAGATACGCAGTATTTT.

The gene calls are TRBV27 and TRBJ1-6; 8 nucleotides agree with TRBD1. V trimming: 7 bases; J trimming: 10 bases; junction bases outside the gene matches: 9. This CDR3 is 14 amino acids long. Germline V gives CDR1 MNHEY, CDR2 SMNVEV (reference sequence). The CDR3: CASTYRGRVSPLHF. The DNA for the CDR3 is TGTGCCAGCACGTACAGGGGGAGGGTATCACCCCTCCACTTT.

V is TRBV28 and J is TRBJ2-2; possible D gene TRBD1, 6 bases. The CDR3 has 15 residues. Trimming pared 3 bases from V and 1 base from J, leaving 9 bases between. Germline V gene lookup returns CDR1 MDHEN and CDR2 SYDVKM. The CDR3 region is CASSFDRRNTGELFF. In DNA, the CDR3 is TGTGCCAGCAGTTTTGACAGGAGGAACACCGGGGAGCTGTTTTTT.

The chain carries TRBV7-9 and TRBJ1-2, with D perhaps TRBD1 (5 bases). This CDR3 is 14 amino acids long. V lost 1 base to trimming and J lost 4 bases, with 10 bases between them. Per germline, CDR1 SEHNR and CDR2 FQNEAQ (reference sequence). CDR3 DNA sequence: TGTGCCAGCAGCTTAGTGGGTCAGGGCTATGGCTACACCTTC. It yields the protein CASSLVGQGYGYTF.

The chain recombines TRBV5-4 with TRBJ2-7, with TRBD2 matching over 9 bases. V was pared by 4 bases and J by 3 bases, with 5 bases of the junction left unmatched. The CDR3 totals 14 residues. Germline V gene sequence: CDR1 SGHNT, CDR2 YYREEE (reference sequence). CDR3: CASSTGTSRYEQYF. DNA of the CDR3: TGTGCCAGCAGCACCGGGACTAGCCGCTACGAGCAGTACTTC.

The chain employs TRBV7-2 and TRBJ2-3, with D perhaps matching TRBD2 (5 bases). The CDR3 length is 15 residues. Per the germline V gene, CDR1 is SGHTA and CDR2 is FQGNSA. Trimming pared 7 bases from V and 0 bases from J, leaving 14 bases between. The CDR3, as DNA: TGTGCCAGCACTCGCCTCGGACTGAGCACAGATACGCAGTATTTT. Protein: CASTRLGLSTDTQYF.

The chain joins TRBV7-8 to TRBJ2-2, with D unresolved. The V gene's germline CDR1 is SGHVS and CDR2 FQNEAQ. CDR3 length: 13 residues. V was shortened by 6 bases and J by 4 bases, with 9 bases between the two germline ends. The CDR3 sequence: CASRKTVTGELFF. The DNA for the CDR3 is TGTGCCAGCAGAAAAACTGTCACCGGGGAGCTGTTTTTT.

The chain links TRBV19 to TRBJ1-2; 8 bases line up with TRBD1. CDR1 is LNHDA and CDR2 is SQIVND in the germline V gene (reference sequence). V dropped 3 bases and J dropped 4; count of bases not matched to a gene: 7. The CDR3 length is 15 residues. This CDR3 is CASSIPDRASYGYTF. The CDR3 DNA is TGTGCCAGTAGTATTCCGGACAGGGCTTCCTATGGCTACACCTTC.

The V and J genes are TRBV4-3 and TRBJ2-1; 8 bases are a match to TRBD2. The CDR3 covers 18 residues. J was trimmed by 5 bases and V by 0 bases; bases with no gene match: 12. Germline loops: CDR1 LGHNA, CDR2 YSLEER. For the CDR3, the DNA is TGCGCCAGCAGCCAAGATTCCCTGCCTAGCGGGCCAGACAATGAGCAGTTCTTC. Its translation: CASSQDSLPSGPDNEQFF.

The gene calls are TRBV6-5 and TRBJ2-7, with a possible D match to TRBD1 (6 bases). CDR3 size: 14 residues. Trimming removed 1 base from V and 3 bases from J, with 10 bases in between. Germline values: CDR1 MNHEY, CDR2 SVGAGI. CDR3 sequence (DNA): TGTGCCAGCAGTTACTTGGTAGGGGGCTACGAGCAGTACTTC. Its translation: CASSYLVGGYEQYF.

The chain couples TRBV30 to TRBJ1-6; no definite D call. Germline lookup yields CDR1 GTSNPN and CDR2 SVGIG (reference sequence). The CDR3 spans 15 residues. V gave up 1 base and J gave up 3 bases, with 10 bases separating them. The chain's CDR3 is CAWSGTAFYNSPLHF. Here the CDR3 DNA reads TGTGCCTGGAGTGGCACAGCCTTCTATAATTCACCCCTCCACTTT.

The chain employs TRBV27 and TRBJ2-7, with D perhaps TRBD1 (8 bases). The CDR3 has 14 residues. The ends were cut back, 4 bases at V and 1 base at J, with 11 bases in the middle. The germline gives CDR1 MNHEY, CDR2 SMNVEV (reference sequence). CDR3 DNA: TGTGCCAGCAGTTCACAGGGGGGGTCCTACGAGCAGTACTTC. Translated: CASSSQGGSYEQYF.

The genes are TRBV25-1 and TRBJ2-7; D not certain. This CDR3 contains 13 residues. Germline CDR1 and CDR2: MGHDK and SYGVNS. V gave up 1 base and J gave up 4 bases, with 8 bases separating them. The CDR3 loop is CASSESDTYEQYF. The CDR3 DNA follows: TGTGCCAGCAGTGAATCTGACACGTACGAGCAGTACTTC.

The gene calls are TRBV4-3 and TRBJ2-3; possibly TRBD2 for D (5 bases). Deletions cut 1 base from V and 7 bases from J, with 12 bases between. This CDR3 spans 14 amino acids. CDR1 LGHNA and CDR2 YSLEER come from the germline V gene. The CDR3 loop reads CASSQGHLANTQYF. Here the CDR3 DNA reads TGCGCCAGCAGCCAAGGACATCTAGCCAATACGCAGTATTTT.